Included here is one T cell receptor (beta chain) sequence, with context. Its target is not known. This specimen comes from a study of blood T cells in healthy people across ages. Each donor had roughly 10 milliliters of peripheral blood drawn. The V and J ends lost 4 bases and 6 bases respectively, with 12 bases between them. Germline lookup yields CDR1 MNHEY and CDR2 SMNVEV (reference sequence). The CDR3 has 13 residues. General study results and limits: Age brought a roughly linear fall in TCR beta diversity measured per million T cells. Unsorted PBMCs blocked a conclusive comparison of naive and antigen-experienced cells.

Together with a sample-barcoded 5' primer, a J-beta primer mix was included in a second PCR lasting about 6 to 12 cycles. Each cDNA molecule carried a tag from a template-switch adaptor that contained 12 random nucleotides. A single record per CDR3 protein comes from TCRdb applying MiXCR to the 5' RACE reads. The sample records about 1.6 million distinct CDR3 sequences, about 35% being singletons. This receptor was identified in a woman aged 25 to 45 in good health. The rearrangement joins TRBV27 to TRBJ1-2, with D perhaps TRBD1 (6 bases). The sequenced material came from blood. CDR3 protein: CASSWRGLDGYTF. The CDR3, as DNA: TGTGCCAGCAGTTGGAGGGGGTTGGATGGCTACACCTTC.